Sequencing of this TCR beta chain was carried out in a study of blood T cell repertoires in COVID-19. Looking at the study overall: Sources were T cells, B-cell-depleted T cells, or PBMCs; the material itself was cDNA or gDNA.

J lost 8 bases, V lost 3 bases, and 9 bases had no gene match. This CDR3 has 15 amino acids. Germline V gives CDR1 LNHDA, CDR2 SQIVND (reference sequence). Method: immunoSEQ multiplex PCR; TCRdb's copy keeps in-frame clones and lacks some. The sample contains approximately 470,000 clones, 75% to 90% of which appear only once. V gene TRBV19 combines with J gene TRBJ2-1, with 8 bases fitting TRBD2. Sequencing was done on a sample of PBMCs or T cells enriched from blood (not recorded which). This TCR came from a woman between 18 and 30 years old who had recovered from COVID-19. CDR3 nucleotide sequence: TGTGCCAGTAGTATTGAGAGGACTAGCTCCGATGAGCAGTTCTTC. Translation: CASSIERTSSDEQFF.